These 4 T cell receptor beta chains were all obtained from the same sample, sequenced in a study of T cells after yellow fever vaccination. TCRdb re-derived calls from the 5' RACE reads in MiXCR, one entry per CDR3 protein. This table has about 350,000 distinct CDR3 sequences, roughly 12% appearing once. Sequencing was performed on PBMCs, taken on the day of the first yellow fever vaccination. These receptor sequences come from a young man who received the YFV17D yellow fever vaccine.

This chain connects TRBV5-1 to TRBJ2-7; D remains unclear. There are 16 residues in the CDR3. Germline loops: CDR1 SGHRS, CDR2 YFSETQ. Trimming took 2 bases from V and 5 from J, leaving 20 bases between them. The CDR3 sequence: CASSLVSATLQDEQYF. CDR3 in DNA: TGCGCCAGCAGCTTAGTTTCGGCAACTCTACAAGACGAGCAGTACTTC.

The chain links TRBV5-1 to TRBJ1-6, with a tentative D call TRBD1 (5 bases). Germline V CDR1 and CDR2: SGHRS, YFSETQ. This CDR3 has 14 amino acids. Trimming stripped 0 bases from V and 13 bases from J, with 14 bases between. The CDR3 here is CASSLEGGRGPLHF. Here the CDR3 DNA reads TGCGCCAGCAGCTTGGAAGGAGGACGGGGGCCCCTCCACTTT. The whole variable domain, filled in from reference TRBV5-1 and TRBJ1-6, reads KAGVTQTPRYLIKTRGQQVTLSCSPISGHRSVSWYQQTPGQGLQFLFEYFSETQRNKGNFPGRFSGRQFSNSRSEMNVSTLELGDSALYLCASSLEGGRGPLHFGNGTRLTVT.

In this sample, this clonotype turned up a few times. The V gene is TRBV6-5, the J gene TRBJ1-2, with unresolved D. Trimming took 0 bases from V and 4 from J, leaving 15 bases between them. The germline CDR1 and CDR2 sequences are MNHEY and SVGAGI. The CDR3 runs to 16 residues. The CDR3 here is CASSYSLGSGGYGYTF. The CDR3 DNA follows: TGTGCCAGCAGTTACTCGCTGGGATCCGGTGGCTATGGCTACACCTTC.

This clonotype came up a few times. CDR3 loop: CSARLPGTSGSGELFF. The CDR3 DNA reads TGCAGTGCTAGACTACCAGGGACTAGCGGGTCCGGGGAGCTGTTTTTT. The rearrangement joins TRBV20-1 to TRBJ2-2; 12 nucleotides align to TRBD2. The CDR3 sequence is 16 residues long. With V trimmed by 2 bases and J by 6 bases, 7 bases remained unmatched. CDR1 and CDR2 from the germline V gene are DFQATT and SNEGSKA (reference sequence).